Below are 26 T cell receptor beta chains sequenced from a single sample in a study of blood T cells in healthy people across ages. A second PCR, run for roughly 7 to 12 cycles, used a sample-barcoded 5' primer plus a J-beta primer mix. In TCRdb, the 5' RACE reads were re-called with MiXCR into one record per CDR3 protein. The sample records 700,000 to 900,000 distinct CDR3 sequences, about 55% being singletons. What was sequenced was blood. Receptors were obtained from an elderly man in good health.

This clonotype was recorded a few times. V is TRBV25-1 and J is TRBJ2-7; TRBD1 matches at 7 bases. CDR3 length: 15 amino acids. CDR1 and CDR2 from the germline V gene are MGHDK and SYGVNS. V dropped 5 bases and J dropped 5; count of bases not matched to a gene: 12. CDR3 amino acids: CASSTRQGTGNEQYF. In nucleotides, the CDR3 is TGTGCCAGCAGTACGCGACAGGGTACGGGCAACGAGCAGTACTTC.

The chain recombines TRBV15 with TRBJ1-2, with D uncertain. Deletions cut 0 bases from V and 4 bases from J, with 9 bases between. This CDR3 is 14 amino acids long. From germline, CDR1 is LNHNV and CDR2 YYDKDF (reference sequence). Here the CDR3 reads CATSRDLVSYGYTF. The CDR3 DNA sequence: TGTGCCACCAGCAGAGATTTGGTGAGCTATGGCTACACCTTC.

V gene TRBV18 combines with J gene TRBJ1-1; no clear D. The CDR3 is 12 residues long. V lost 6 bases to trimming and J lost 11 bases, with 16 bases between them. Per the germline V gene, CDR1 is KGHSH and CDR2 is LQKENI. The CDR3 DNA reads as TGTGCCAGCTCCCCGGACGGCGGGCGGGCTTTCTTT. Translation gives CASSPDGGRAFF.

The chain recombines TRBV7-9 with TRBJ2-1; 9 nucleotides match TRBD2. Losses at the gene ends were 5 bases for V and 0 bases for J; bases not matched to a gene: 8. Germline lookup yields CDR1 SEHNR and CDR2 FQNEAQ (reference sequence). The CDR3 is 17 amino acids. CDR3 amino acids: CASSPRLAASSYNEQFF. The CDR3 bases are TGTGCCAGCAGCCCTCGACTAGCGGCTAGCTCCTACAATGAGCAGTTCTTC.

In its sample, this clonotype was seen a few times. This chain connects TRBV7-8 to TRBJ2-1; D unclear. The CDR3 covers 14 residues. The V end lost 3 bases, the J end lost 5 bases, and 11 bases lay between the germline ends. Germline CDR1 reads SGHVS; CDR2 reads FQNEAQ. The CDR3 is CASSLGGSNNEQFF. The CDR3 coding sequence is TGTGCCAGCAGCTTGGGCGGTAGTAACAATGAGCAGTTCTTC.

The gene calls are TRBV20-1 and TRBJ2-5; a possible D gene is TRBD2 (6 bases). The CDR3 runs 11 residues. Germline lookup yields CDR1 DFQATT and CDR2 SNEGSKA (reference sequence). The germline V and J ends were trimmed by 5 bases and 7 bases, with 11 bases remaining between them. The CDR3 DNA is TGCAGTGCTCCATGGCGGGGGACCCAGTACTTC. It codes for CSAPWRGTQYF.

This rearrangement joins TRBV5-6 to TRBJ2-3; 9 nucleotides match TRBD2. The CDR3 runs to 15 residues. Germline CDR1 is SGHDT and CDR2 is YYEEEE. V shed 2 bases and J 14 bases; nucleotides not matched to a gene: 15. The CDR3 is CASSLQREAVRYAYF. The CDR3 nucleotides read TGTGCCAGCAGCTTACAGCGGGAGGCTGTCAGATACGCGTATTTT. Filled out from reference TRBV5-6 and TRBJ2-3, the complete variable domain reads DAGVTQSPTHLIKTRGQQVTLRCSPKSGHDTVSWYQQALGQGPQFIFQYYEEEERQRGNFPDRFSGHQFPNYSSELNVNALLLGDSALYLCASSLQREAVRYAYFGPGTRLTVL.

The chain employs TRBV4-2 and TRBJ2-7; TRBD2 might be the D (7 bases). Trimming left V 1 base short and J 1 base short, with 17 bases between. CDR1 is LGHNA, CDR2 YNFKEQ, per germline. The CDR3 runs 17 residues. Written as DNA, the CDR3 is TGTGCCAGCAGCCAAGTGGCTGGGAGGGGGGGTTCCTACGAGCAGTACTTC. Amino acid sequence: CASSQVAGRGGSYEQYF.

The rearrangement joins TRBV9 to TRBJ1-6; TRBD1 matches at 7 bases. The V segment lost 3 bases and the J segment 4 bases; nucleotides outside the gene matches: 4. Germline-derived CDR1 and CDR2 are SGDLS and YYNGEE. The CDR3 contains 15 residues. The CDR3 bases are TGTGCCAGCAGCGCGACGGGACAGTATAATTCACCCCTCCACTTT. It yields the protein CASSATGQYNSPLHF.

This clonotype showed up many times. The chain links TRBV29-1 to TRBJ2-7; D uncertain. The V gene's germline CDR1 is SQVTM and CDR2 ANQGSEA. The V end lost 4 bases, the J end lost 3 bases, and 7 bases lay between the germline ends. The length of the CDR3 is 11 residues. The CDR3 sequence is CSVGVRYEQYF. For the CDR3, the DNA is TGCAGCGTTGGGGTCCGCTACGAGCAGTACTTC.

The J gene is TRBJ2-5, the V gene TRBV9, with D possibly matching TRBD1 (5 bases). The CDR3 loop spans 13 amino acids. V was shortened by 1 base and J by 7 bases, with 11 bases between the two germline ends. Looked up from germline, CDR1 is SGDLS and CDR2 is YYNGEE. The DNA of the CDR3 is TGTGCCAGCAGCGTACACGGCCAGGGGACCCAGTACTTC. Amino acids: CASSVHGQGTQYF.

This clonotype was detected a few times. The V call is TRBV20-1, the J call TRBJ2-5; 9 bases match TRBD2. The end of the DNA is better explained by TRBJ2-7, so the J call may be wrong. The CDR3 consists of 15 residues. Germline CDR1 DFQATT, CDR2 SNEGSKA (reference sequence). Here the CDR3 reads CSARDLGTSGYEQYF. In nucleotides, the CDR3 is TGCAGTGCTAGAGATCTTGGAACTAGCGGGTACGAGCAGTACTTC.

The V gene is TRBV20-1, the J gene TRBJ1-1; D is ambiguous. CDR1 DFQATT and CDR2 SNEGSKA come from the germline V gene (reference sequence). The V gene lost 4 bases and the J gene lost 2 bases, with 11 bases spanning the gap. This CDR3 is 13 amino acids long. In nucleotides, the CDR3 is TGCAGTGCTATGACGGGAGTTAACACTGAAGCTTTCTTT. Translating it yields CSAMTGVNTEAFF.

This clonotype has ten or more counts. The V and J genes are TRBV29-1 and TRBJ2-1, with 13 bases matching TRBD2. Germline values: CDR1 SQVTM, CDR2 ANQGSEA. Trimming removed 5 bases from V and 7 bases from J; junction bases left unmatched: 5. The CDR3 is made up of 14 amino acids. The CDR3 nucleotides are TGCAGCGTTAGACTAGCGGGAGGTTATAATGAGCAGTTCTTC. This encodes CSVRLAGGYNEQFF.

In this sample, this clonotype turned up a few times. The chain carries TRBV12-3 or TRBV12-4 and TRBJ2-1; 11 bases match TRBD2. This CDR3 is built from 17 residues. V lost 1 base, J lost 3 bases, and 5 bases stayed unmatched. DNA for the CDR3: TGTGCCAGCAGTTTAGAGTCTAGCGGGAGGTTCTACAATGAGCAGTTCTTC. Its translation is CASSLESSGRFYNEQFF.

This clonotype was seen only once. The CDR3 reads CASGGGASPLHF. CDR3 DNA: TGTGCCAGCGGTGGGGGGGCTTCACCCCTCCACTTT. The V call is TRBV12-3 or TRBV12-4, the J call TRBJ1-6, with D perhaps TRBD1 (6 bases). Trimming pared 8 bases from V and 9 bases from J, leaving 11 bases between. This CDR3 has 12 amino acids.

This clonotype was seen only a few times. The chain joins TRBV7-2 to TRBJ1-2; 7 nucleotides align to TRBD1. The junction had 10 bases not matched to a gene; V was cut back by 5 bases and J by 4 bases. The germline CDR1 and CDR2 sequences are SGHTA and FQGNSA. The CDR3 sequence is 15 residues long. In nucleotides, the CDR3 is TGTGCCAGCAGCCTCAACCTGGGACAGTTCTATGGCTACACCTTC. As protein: CASSLNLGQFYGYTF. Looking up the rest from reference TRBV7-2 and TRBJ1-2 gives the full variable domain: GAGVSQSPSNKVTEKGKDVELRCDPISGHTALYWYRQSLGQGLEFLIYFQGNSAPDKSGLPSDRFSAERTGGSVSTLTIQRTQQEDSAVYLCASSLNLGQFYGYTFGSGTRLTVV.

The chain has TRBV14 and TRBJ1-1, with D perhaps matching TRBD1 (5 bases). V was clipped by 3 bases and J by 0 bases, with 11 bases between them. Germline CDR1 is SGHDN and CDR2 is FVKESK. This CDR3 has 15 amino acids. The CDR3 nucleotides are TGTGCCAGCAGCCATCCCTGGGGCTTGAACACTGAAGCTTTCTTT. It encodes CASSHPWGLNTEAFF. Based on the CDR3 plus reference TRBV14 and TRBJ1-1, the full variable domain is EAGVTQFPSHSVIEKGQTVTLRCDPISGHDNLYWYRRVMGKEIKFLLHFVKESKQDESGMPNNRFLAERTGGTYSTLKVQPAELEDSGVYFCASSHPWGLNTEAFFGQGTRLTVV.

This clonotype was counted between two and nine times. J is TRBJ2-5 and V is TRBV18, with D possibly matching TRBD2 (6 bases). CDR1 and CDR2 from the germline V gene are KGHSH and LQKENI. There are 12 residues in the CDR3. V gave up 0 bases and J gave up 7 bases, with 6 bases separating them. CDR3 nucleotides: TGTGCCAGCTCACCACCGGGGGGGACCCAGTACTTC. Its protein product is CASSPPGGTQYF.

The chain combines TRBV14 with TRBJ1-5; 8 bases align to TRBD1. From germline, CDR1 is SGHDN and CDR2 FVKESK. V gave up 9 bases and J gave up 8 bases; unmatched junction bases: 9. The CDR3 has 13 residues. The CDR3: CARDYRGMEPQHF. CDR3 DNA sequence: TGTGCCAGGGACTACAGGGGGATGGAGCCCCAGCATTTT. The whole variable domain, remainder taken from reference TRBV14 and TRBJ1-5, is EAGVTQFPSHSVIEKGQTVTLRCDPISGHDNLYWYRRVMGKEIKFLLHFVKESKQDESGMPNNRFLAERTGGTYSTLKVQPAELEDSGVYFCARDYRGMEPQHFGDGTRLSIL.

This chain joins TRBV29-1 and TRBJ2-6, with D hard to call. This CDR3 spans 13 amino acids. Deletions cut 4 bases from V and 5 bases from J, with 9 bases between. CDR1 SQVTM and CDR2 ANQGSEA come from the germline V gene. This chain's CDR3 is CSVVPARANVLTF. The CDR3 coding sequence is TGCAGCGTTGTACCCGCGCGGGCCAACGTCCTGACTTTC.

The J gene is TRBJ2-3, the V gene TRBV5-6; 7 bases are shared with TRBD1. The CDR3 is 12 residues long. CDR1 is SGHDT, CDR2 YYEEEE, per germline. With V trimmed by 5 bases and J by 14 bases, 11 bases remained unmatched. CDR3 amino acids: CASSKRDRYAYF. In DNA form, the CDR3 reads TGTGCCAGCAGTAAAAGGGACAGATACGCGTATTTT.

CDR3 DNA: TGTGCCAGCTCAGGGACAGGCGAGCAGTACTTC. This sequence encodes CASSGTGEQYF. The rearrangement joins TRBV18 to TRBJ2-4, with TRBD1 matching 8 bases. Matching the DNA end better, TRBJ2-7 makes the J call doubtful. The CDR3 consists of 11 residues. Looked up from germline, CDR1 is KGHSH and CDR2 is LQKENI.

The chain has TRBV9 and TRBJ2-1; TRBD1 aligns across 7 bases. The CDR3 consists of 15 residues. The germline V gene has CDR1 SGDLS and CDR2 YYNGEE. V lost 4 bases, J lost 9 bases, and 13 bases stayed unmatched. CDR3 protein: CASSTGDGARGEQFF. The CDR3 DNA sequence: TGTGCCAGCAGCACAGGGGACGGAGCGAGGGGTGAGCAGTTCTTC.

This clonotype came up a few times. CDR3 protein: CASSDHGSTYEQYF. The CDR3 region has the DNA TGTGCCAGCAGTGATCACGGAAGCACCTACGAGCAGTACTTC. This rearrangement joins TRBV6-2 or TRBV6-3 to TRBJ2-7; D is undetermined. Between the trimmed V and J ends, which lost 5 bases and 2 bases, there was a span of 13 bases. The CDR3 has 14 residues. In germline, CDR1 is MNHEY, CDR2 SVGEGT.

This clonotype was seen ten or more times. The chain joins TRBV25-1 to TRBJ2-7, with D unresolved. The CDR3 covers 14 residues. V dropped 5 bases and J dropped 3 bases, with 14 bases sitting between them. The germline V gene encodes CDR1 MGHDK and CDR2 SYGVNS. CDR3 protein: CASSRSQTYYEQYF. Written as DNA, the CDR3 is TGTGCCAGCAGTCGGTCGCAGACCTACTACGAGCAGTACTTC.